Here is one TCR beta chain with its context. This record comes from a study of blood T cell repertoires in COVID-19. This study enrolled people aged roughly 18 to 90 from under 25 US geographic areas. The CDR3 runs 14 residues. V was trimmed by 2 bases and J by 3 bases, leaving 12 bases between them. Germline values: CDR1 SGHRS, CDR2 YFSETQ. TCRdb's table, derived via immunoSEQ multiplex PCR, lists solely in-frame clones and lacks some. The repertoire has approximately 280,000 clones, around 90% of them found once; the top ten carry approximately 1.5%. The chain recombines TRBV5-1 with TRBJ2-7; no clear D. Sequenced input: PBMCs or T cells enriched from blood (not recorded which). This clonotype was sampled from a woman under 30 with acute COVID-19. CDR3 sequence: CASSFSGPGYEQYF. CDR3 nucleotide sequence: TGCGCCAGCAGCTTCTCAGGCCCCGGCTACGAGCAGTACTTC.